The 25 T cell receptor beta chains in this list originate from one sample, sequenced in a study of T-cell memory formation after mild COVID-19. TCRdb analysed the 5' RACE reads with MiXCR anew, one entry per CDR3 protein. Of about 350,000 distinct CDR3 sequences in the sample, 20% were seen once. The sample was PBMCs or a T cell subset sorted from them (not recorded which). These receptors originate from a man aged 18 to 29 who had mild COVID-19 (a few samples of this study predate the infection). Cell type and time point are not known.

The V call is TRBV6-2 or TRBV6-3, the J call TRBJ1-2; D is possibly TRBD1 (5 bases). Trimming pared 11 bases from V and 6 bases from J, leaving 19 bases between. Germline V gene sequence: CDR1 MNHEY, CDR2 SVGEGT. The CDR3 covers 13 residues. DNA for the CDR3: TGTGCCGGGAGTTCTGGGGGGAGAAATGGCTACACCTTC. Protein product: CAGSSGGRNGYTF.

This clonotype was observed a few times. V usage is TRBV29-1 and J usage is TRBJ2-1, with D unresolved. CDR3 size: 11 residues. Deletions cut 6 bases from V and 12 bases from J, with 15 bases between. Germline V gene sequence: CDR1 SQVTM, CDR2 ANQGSEA. The CDR3 spells CSVSVTGGQFF. The CDR3, as DNA: TGCAGCGTCTCCGTGACGGGCGGGCAGTTCTTC.

This chain joins TRBV4-1 and TRBJ2-3; possible D gene TRBD1, 6 bases. This CDR3 is built from 15 residues. V gave up 4 bases and J gave up 3 bases, with 14 bases separating them. CDR1 is MGHRA and CDR2 is YSYEKL in the germline V gene. CDR3 in DNA: TGCGCCAGCAGCCCGGCGAACAGGGTGACAGATACGCAGTATTTT. Translation: CASSPANRVTDTQYF.

This clonotype was detected a few times. The rearrangement links TRBV20-1 to TRBJ1-2; TRBD1 is a possible D gene (6 bases). This CDR3 has 12 amino acids. Between the trimmed V and J ends, which lost 3 bases and 10 bases, there was a span of 15 bases. Germline assignment: CDR1 DFQATT and CDR2 SNEGSKA (reference sequence). CDR3 protein: CSASRGSGIYTF. The CDR3 DNA follows: TGCAGTGCTAGTAGGGGGTCAGGAATCTACACCTTC.

A few counts support this clonotype. The V call is TRBV20-1, the J call TRBJ2-5; TRBD1 matches 7 bases. Trimming cost V 0 bases and J 1 base; bases outside gene matches: 17. Germline V lookup: CDR1 DFQATT, CDR2 SNEGSKA (reference sequence). The CDR3 consists of 19 residues. The CDR3 bases are TGCAGTGCTAGAGACCCATTCGAACCGGGACAGAGTATCCAAGAGACCCAGTACTTC. Its translation: CSARDPFEPGQSIQETQYF.

The J gene is TRBJ1-3, the V gene TRBV7-9; TRBD1 matches 10 bases. The CDR3 contains 14 residues. From germline, CDR1 is SEHNR and CDR2 FQNEAQ (reference sequence). V shed 10 bases and J 4 bases; nucleotides not matched to a gene: 7. CDR3 sequence reads: CAIRQGASGNTIYF. CDR3 in DNA: TGTGCCATCCGACAGGGGGCATCAGGAAACACCATATATTTT.

This sequence joins TRBV4-1 and TRBJ1-5; D uncertain. V lost 0 bases, J lost 3 bases, and 6 bases lay in between. The germline gives CDR1 MGHRA, CDR2 YSYEKL. The CDR3 totals 14 residues. The CDR3 sequence: CASSQDRNNQPQHF. In DNA, the CDR3 is TGCGCCAGCAGCCAAGACAGAAACAATCAGCCCCAGCATTTT.

Many counts were recorded for this clonotype. The J gene is TRBJ2-5, the V gene TRBV5-1, with D perhaps matching TRBD1 (5 bases). V gave up 0 bases and J gave up 5 bases, with 11 bases separating them. Per the germline V gene, CDR1 is SGHRS and CDR2 is YFSETQ. This CDR3 is 14 amino acids long. CDR3: CASSLAAGRETQYF. As DNA, the CDR3 is TGCGCCAGCAGCTTGGCGGCAGGGCGGGAGACCCAGTACTTC. The whole variable domain, filled in from reference TRBV5-1 and TRBJ2-5, reads KAGVTQTPRYLIKTRGQQVTLSCSPISGHRSVSWYQQTPGQGLQFLFEYFSETQRNKGNFPGRFSGRQFSNSRSEMNVSTLELGDSALYLCASSLAAGRETQYFGPGTRLLVL.

As to this clonotype: The junction departs from germline at one end; a sequencing error may be responsible. V and J are TRBV6-5 and TRBJ1-5; D ambiguous. Germline V lookup: CDR1 MNHEY, CDR2 SVGAGI. This CDR3 spans 14 amino acids. CDR3 in DNA: TGTGCCAGCAGTTACGAGGAGGGCGGTCAGCCCAAGCATTTT. It is translated as CASSYEEGGQPKHF.

The gene calls are TRBV6-6 and TRBJ1-1; D is perhaps TRBD1 (5 bases). The V end lost 5 bases, the J end lost 4 bases, and 14 bases lay between the germline ends. CDR3 length: 14 residues. Per the germline V gene, CDR1 is MNHNY and CDR2 is SVGAGI (reference sequence). As DNA, the CDR3 is TGTGCCAGCAGTGGGGGGGTGGGGGGCACTGAAGCTTTCTTT. This translates into CASSGGVGGTEAFF.

This clonotype showed up just a few times. The V and J genes are TRBV9 and TRBJ1-2; 12 bases fit TRBD1. Looked up from germline, CDR1 is SGDLS and CDR2 is YYNGEE. J was trimmed by 8 bases and V by 3 bases; bases with no gene match: 5. The length of the CDR3 is 14 residues. The CDR3 coding sequence is TGTGCCAGCAGCGCGGGACAGGGGGCCGTCGGCTACACCTTC. Amino acid sequence: CASSAGQGAVGYTF.

In this sample, this clonotype turned up a few times. This sequence joins TRBV7-9 and TRBJ1-2; D is ambiguous. Germline CDR1 reads SEHNR; CDR2 reads FQNEAQ (reference sequence). Between the trimmed V and J ends, which lost 1 base and 7 bases, there was a span of 4 bases. This CDR3 region has 11 residues. The CDR3 sequence: CASSLVTGYTF. Here the CDR3 DNA reads TGTGCCAGCAGCTTAGTAACTGGCTACACCTTC.

V gene TRBV6-5 combines with J gene TRBJ1-6; D perhaps matches TRBD1 (5 bases). Trimming stripped 7 bases from V and 4 bases from J, with 20 bases between. Germline V lookup: CDR1 MNHEY, CDR2 SVGAGI. This CDR3 region has 17 residues. The chain's CDR3 is CASIETLWDRYNSPLHF. CDR3 DNA: TGTGCCAGCATTGAGACTCTTTGGGACCGATATAATTCACCCCTCCACTTT.

This clonotype occurred a few times. The genes are TRBV20-1 and TRBJ1-4; D may be TRBD1 (6 bases). The V gene lost 5 bases and the J gene lost 6 bases, with 13 bases spanning the gap. CDR3 length: 13 residues. Germline lookup yields CDR1 DFQATT and CDR2 SNEGSKA (reference sequence). CDR3 in amino acids: CSAPTGGDEKLFF. The CDR3 region has the DNA TGCAGTGCTCCGACAGGAGGGGATGAAAAACTGTTTTTT.

The chain carries TRBV7-9 and TRBJ1-3; D call uncertain. The CDR3 length is 13 residues. V lost 7 bases, J lost 0 bases, and 7 bases lay in between. Germline V lookup: CDR1 SEHNR, CDR2 FQNEAQ (reference sequence). The CDR3 region is CASTKSSGNTIYF. The CDR3 DNA sequence: TGTGCCAGCACGAAGAGCTCTGGAAACACCATATATTTT.

This clonotype was counted between two and nine times. The chain couples TRBV6-6 to TRBJ1-5; 7 nucleotides match TRBD1. The CDR3 runs to 14 residues. J was trimmed by 6 bases and V by 7 bases; bases with no gene match: 9. Germline assignment: CDR1 MNHNY and CDR2 SVGAGI (reference sequence). CDR3 nucleotides: TGTGCCAGCACCGGAGGGGGCAGTAGTCAGCCCCAGCATTTT. Translating it yields CASTGGGSSQPQHF.

This clonotype showed up just a few times. The rearrangement links TRBV2 to TRBJ1-4, with TRBD1 identical over 7 bases. The CDR3 is 13 residues long. Germline CDR1 reads SNHLY; CDR2 reads FYNNEI. Trimming took 8 bases from V and 4 from J; bases not matched to a gene: 4. The CDR3 DNA reads as TGTGCCAGCGAGGGACAGTATAATGAAAAACTGTTTTTT. It is translated as CASEGQYNEKLFF.

This clonotype was picked up a small number of times. The chain employs TRBV7-2 and TRBJ1-1; maybe TRBD1 (5 bases). V was pared by 8 bases and J by 5 bases, with 12 bases between. The CDR3 sequence is 12 residues long. Looked up from germline, CDR1 is SGHTA and CDR2 is FQGNSA. In DNA, the CDR3 is TGTGCCAGCGGGGCGGCCAGAACTGAAGCTTTCTTT. Translation gives CASGAARTEAFF.

The chain is built from TRBV7-2 and TRBJ2-5; 9 nucleotides line up with TRBD1. There are 15 residues in the CDR3. V lost 5 bases to trimming and J lost 4 bases; unmatched junction nucleotides: 8. CDR1 and CDR2 (germline): SGHTA, FQGNSA. The chain's CDR3 is CASSRTGVARETQYF. The CDR3 bases are TGTGCCAGCAGCCGGACAGGGGTCGCGCGAGAGACCCAGTACTTC.

This clonotype has just a few counts. The V gene is TRBV6-5, the J gene TRBJ1-5; weak D call: TRBD1 (6 bases). Germline V gene data show CDR1 as MNHEY and CDR2 as SVGAGI. Trimming took off 6 bases at V and 6 bases at J, with 21 bases between the two ends. The CDR3 totals 16 residues. The DNA for the CDR3 is TGTGCCAGCAGGCCCCTCACAGGGTTTGGGAGTCAGCCCCAGCATTTT. This encodes CASRPLTGFGSQPQHF.

The sample holds a few counts of this clonotype. V usage is TRBV7-3 and J usage is TRBJ2-3; D remains unclear. With 4 bases removed from V and 2 bases from J, the gap between germline ends came to 7 bases. Germline CDR1 reads SGHTA; CDR2 reads FQGTGA. This CDR3 spans 13 amino acids. The CDR3 loop is CASSSGPTDTQYF. As DNA, the CDR3 is TGTGCCAGCAGCTCAGGACCCACAGATACGCAGTATTTT.

This clonotype has only a few counts. V usage is TRBV5-5 and J usage is TRBJ1-5, with D unclear. CDR3 length equals 15 residues. Germline loops: CDR1 SGHKS, CDR2 YYEKEE (reference sequence). V was trimmed by 1 base and J by 5 bases, leaving 13 bases between them. The CDR3 DNA sequence: TGTGCCAGCAGCTTGACACCCCAGGTGGATCAGCCCCAGCATTTT. Translation: CASSLTPQVDQPQHF.

In its sample, this clonotype was seen a few times. The rearrangement joins TRBV5-6 to TRBJ2-7; D possibly corresponds to TRBD2 (5 bases). Germline V lookup: CDR1 SGHDT, CDR2 YYEEEE. The CDR3 contains 12 residues. Trimming took 5 bases from V and 3 from J, leaving 9 bases between them. CDR3 DNA: TGTGCCAGCAGAGCCGGGAACTACGAGCAGTACTTC. Its protein is CASRAGNYEQYF.

This clonotype was found many times. The genes are TRBV7-2 and TRBJ2-3, with 8 bases aligning to TRBD2. CDR3 length: 14 amino acids. Per the germline V gene, CDR1 is SGHTA and CDR2 is FQGNSA. Trimming removed 7 bases from V and 8 bases from J; junction bases left unmatched: 11. CDR3 sequence reads: CASTVRGGEATQYF. The CDR3 region has the DNA TGTGCCAGCACCGTACGGGGGGGGGAAGCTACGCAGTATTTT.

In its sample, this clonotype was seen a few times. The chain recombines TRBV4-1 with TRBJ2-2, with D maybe TRBD2 (6 bases). The CDR3 is 14 amino acids. Trimming pared 1 base from V and 4 bases from J, leaving 7 bases between. Germline CDR1 is MGHRA and CDR2 is YSYEKL. In DNA form, the CDR3 reads TGCGCCAGCAGCCAAGGGAGGGTCACCGGGGAGCTGTTTTTT. Protein: CASSQGRVTGELFF.